The 12 T cell receptor beta chains given below trace back to one sample, sequenced in a study of technical replicates of blood from a handful of donors. Clones were sequenced by immunoSEQ multiplex PCR, and TCRdb holds only the in-frame ones, with some missing. The data hold approximately 78,000 clones, with roughly 89% observed a single time. Sequencing was performed on T cells isolated from PBMCs. The receptors were sampled from a human donor in good health.

The rearrangement joins TRBV27 to TRBJ2-4; 8 bases align to TRBD1. The ends lost 1 base at V and 1 base at J; junction bases unmatched: 3. CDR1 MNHEY and CDR2 SMNVEV come from the germline V gene (reference sequence). The CDR3 covers 16 residues. The CDR3 nucleotides read TGTGCCAGCAGTTTATTCCAGGGGGCGGCCAAAAACATTCAGTACTTC. Translating it yields CASSLFQGAAKNIQYF.

The chain employs TRBV4-3 and TRBJ1-1; TRBD1 agrees at 12 bases. V shed 3 bases and J 11 bases; nucleotides not matched to a gene: 7. This CDR3 spans 14 amino acids. Germline CDR1 is LGHNA and CDR2 is YSLEER. CDR3 sequence (DNA): TGCGCCAGCAGCCAGACCGGGACAGGGGGCTCGGCTTTCTTT. It translates to CASSQTGTGGSAFF.

The rearrangement joins TRBV7-2 to TRBJ2-7; TRBD1 aligns across 8 bases. In germline, CDR1 is SGHTA, CDR2 FQGNSA. This CDR3 is 14 amino acids long. J gave up 5 bases and V 7 bases, and 10 bases lay outside the gene matches. CDR3 coding DNA: TGTGCCAGCACCCTGGACAGGGAATTAAACGAGCAGTACTTC. It yields the protein CASTLDRELNEQYF.

The V and J genes are TRBV5-4 and TRBJ1-5; maybe TRBD1 (5 bases). Germline V gives CDR1 SGHNT, CDR2 YYREEE (reference sequence). CDR3 length equals 13 residues. V lost 4 bases and J lost 4, with 9 bases in between. In nucleotides, the CDR3 is TGTGCCAGCAGCCAGGACAATAATCAGCCCCAGCATTTT. Translated: CASSQDNNQPQHF.

This clone was seen a single time. The chain carries TRBV18 and TRBJ2-1; 11 bases agree with TRBD2. The CDR3 sequence is 17 residues long. V lost 4 bases, J lost 6 bases, and 11 bases stayed unmatched. From germline, CDR1 is KGHSH and CDR2 LQKENI. CDR3: CASSRTPLAGGPNEQFF. The CDR3 nucleotides read TGTGCCAGCTCACGTACCCCCCTAGCGGGAGGACCCAATGAGCAGTTCTTC. Full variable domain (outside the CDR3, taken from reference TRBV18 and TRBJ2-1): NAGVMQNPRHLVRRRGQEARLRCSPMKGHSHVYWYRQLPEEGLKFMVYLQKENIIDESGMPKERFSAEFPKEGPSILRIQQVVRGDSAAYFCASSRTPLAGGPNEQFFGPGTRLTVL.

This chain uses TRBV14 with TRBJ1-5; D remains ambiguous. V was shortened by 8 bases and J by 2 bases, with 16 bases between the two germline ends. This CDR3 region has 15 residues. From germline, CDR1 is SGHDN and CDR2 FVKESK. This chain's CDR3 is CASLIAGAGNQPQHF. DNA for the CDR3: TGTGCCAGCTTAATCGCGGGAGCGGGCAATCAGCCCCAGCATTTT.

The chain carries TRBV4-3 and TRBJ2-3; D not resolved. V lost 0 bases and J 0 bases, leaving 10 bases between the germline ends. The CDR3 runs to 16 residues. Per germline, CDR1 LGHNA and CDR2 YSLEER. CDR3 coding DNA: TGCGCCAGCAGCCAAGATCACGCGTATAGCACAGATACGCAGTATTTT. Its protein is CASSQDHAYSTDTQYF.

The chain joins TRBV18 to TRBJ1-1; D is possibly TRBD1 (6 bases). V lost 4 bases and J 5 bases, leaving 23 bases between the germline ends. The CDR3 spans 17 residues. CDR1 and CDR2 from the germline V gene are KGHSH and LQKENI. The CDR3 region has the DNA TGTGCCAGCTCACAAGGGCGAGGGACATCGGTAAAAACTGAAGCTTTCTTT. It encodes CASSQGRGTSVKTEAFF.

V and J are TRBV30 and TRBJ2-3; 8 bases are shared with TRBD2. CDR1 and CDR2 (germline): GTSNPN, SVGIG (reference sequence). The CDR3 contains 13 residues. The trim removed 5 bases at V and 6 bases at J, leaving 7 bases unmatched. The CDR3 sequence is CAWSLAGLDTQYF. The CDR3 DNA is TGTGCCTGGTCATTAGCGGGATTGGATACGCAGTATTTT.

The J gene is TRBJ2-2, the V gene TRBV11-3; 8 bases match TRBD1. CDR1 is SGHNT, CDR2 YENEEA, per germline. The CDR3 contains 14 residues. With V trimmed by 6 bases and J by 5 bases, 5 bases remained unmatched. The CDR3 nucleotides are TGTGCCAGCAGTAGACAGGGGTGGACCGGGGAGCTGTTTTTT. Translated, it gives CASSRQGWTGELFF.

The genes are TRBV9 and TRBJ2-3; D remains ambiguous. This CDR3 has 13 residues. V was clipped by 1 base and J by 4 bases, with 7 bases between them. Germline V CDR1 and CDR2: SGDLS, YYNGEE. DNA for the CDR3: TGTGCCAGCAGCGTATACCGGGCAGATACGCAGTATTTT. Protein: CASSVYRADTQYF. Filled out from reference TRBV9 and TRBJ2-3, the complete variable domain reads DSGVTQTPKHLITATGQRVTLRCSPRSGDLSVYWYQQSLDQGLQFLIQYYNGEERAKGNILERFSAQQFPDLHSELNLSSLELGDSALYFCASSVYRADTQYFGPGTRLTVL.

The gene calls are TRBV10-3 and TRBJ2-3; D is perhaps TRBD2 (5 bases). CDR3 length equals 14 residues. The germline CDR1 and CDR2 sequences are ENHRY and SYGVKD. Trimming cost V 8 bases and J 2 bases, with 14 bases left between them. The CDR3 loop reads CAIENSGNTDTQYF. As DNA, the CDR3 is TGTGCCATCGAAAACAGCGGTAACACAGATACGCAGTATTTT.